The T cell receptor (beta chain) described here comes from a study of blood T cells in healthy people across ages. The CDR3 covers 16 residues. The germline V gene encodes CDR1 SEHNR and CDR2 FQNEAQ (reference sequence). Trimming removed 1 base from V and 2 bases from J, with 13 bases in between. Primed by a sample-barcoded 5' primer and a J-beta primer mix, a second PCR proceeded for roughly 6 to 12 cycles. MiXCR, applied by TCRdb to the 5' RACE reads, yields one record per CDR3 protein. The repertoire consists of around 1.5 million distinct CDR3 sequences, with approximately 32% occurring once and the leading ten covering 11%.

The chain combines TRBV7-9 with TRBJ2-3; tentatively, D is TRBD2 (6 bases). Sequencing was carried out using blood. The TCR was taken from a woman aged 25 to 39 in good health. CDR3 in DNA: TGTGCCAGCAGCTTAGAGGCTAGCGCTCCCACAGATACGCAGTATTTT. It translates to CASSLEASAPTDTQYF. Supplemented by reference TRBV7-9 and TRBJ2-3, the full variable domain reads DTGVSQNPRHKITKRGQNVTFRCDPISEHNRLYWYRQTLGQGPEFLTYFQNEAQLEKSRLLSDRFSAERPKGSFSTLEIQRTEQGDSAMYLCASSLEASAPTDTQYFGPGTRLTVL.